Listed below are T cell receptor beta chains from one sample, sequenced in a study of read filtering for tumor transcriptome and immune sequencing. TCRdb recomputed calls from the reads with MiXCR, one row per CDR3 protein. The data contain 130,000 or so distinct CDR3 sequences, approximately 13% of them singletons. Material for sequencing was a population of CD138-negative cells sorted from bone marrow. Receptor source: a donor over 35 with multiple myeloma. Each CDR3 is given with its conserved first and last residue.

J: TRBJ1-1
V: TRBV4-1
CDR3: CASTFLGGVNTEAFF

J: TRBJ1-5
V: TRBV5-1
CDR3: CASKIAGDGSNQPQHF

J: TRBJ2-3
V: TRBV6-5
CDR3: CASSYSIGGVTDTQYF

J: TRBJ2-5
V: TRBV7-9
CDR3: CASSPSGAETQYF

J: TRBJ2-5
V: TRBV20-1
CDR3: CSAGNRGEQETQYF

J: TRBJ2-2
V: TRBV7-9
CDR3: CASSPWTANTGELFF

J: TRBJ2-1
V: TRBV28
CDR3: CASSPGLAGGYEQFF

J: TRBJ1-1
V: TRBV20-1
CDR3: CSAQSNTEAFF

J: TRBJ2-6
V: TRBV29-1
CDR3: CSVKANVLTF

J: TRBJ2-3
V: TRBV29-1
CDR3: CSVERETDTQYF

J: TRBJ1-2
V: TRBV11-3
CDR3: CASSSSIPEGYTF

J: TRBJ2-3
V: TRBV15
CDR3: CATSEGLGFSTDTQYF

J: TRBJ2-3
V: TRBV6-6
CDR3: CASSLSTDTQYF

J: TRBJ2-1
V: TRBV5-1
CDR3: CASSLDRARAAEQFF

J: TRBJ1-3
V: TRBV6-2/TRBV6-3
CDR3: CASSLASRGNTIYF

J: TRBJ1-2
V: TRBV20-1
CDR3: CSARDLGSFYGYTF

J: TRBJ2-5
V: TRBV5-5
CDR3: CASSLRGEETQYF

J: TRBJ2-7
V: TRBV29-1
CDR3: CSVEDRQGSSYEQYF

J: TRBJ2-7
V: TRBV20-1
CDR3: CSAGGQGWYEQYF

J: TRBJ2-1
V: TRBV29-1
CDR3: CSALTSGSIYNEQFF

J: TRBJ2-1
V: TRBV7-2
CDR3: CASSYGLAAEQFF

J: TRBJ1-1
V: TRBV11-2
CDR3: CASSQLNTEAFF

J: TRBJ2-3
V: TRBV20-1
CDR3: CSAPGLAGVDTQYF

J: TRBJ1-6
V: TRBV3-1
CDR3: CASSQVPGLGNSPLHF

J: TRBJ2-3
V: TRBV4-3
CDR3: CASSQVASGRADTQYF

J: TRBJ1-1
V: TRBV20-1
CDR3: CSGRTGNTEAFF

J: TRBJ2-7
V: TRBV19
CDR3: CASSITYEQYF

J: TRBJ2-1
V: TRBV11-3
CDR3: CASSLRRLAGVNEQFF

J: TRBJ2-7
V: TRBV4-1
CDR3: CASSQGAGYEQYF

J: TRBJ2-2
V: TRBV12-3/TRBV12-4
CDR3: CASSSRGLAGVVSGELFF

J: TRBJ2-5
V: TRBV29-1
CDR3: CSVDGRGLAGGGETQYF

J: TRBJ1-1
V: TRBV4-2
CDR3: CASSQDRDRRNTEAFF

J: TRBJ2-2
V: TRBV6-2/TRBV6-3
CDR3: CASSWIRGGELFF

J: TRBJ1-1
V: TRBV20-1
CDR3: CSALGDGRGKDTEAFF

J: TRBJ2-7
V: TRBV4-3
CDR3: CASSLRQGTTREQYF

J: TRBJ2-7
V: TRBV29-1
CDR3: CSVEGRAYEQYF

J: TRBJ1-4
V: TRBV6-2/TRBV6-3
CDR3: CASALRGDNEKLFF

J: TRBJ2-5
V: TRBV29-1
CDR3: CSVVVLGTQYF

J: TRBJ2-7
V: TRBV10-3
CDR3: CAIGRLADATMKQYF

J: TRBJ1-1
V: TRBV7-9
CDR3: CASSSLRGRRTEAFF

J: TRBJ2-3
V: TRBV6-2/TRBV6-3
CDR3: CASSYSLSTSTDTQYF